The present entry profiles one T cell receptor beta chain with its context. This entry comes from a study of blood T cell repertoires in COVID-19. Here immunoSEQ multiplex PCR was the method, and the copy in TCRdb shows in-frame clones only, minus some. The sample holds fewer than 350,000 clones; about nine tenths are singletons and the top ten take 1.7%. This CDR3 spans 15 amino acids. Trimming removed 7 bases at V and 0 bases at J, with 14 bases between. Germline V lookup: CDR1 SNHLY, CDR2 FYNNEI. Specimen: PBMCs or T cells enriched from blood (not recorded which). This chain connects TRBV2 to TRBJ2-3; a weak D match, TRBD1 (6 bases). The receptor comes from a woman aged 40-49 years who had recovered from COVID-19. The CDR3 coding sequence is TGTGCCAGCACCTCTCAGGGGTCTAGCACAGATACGCAGTATTTT. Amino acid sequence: CASTSQGSSTDTQYF. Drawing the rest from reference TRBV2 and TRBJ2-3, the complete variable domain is EPEVTQTPSHQVTQMGQEVILRCVPISNHLYFYWYRQILGQKVEFLVSFYNNEISEKSEIFDDQFSVERPDGSNFTLKIRSTKLEDSAMYFCASTSQGSSTDTQYFGPGTRLTVL.